These 29 T cell receptor beta chains originate from one sample sequenced in a study of shared clonotypes between healthy human individuals. Naive CD8 isolation took CD45RO-negative cells positively selected for CCR7 and excluded terminally differentiated effector memory CD45RA+ cells. TCRdb keeps only in-frame clones here, not all; method: immunoSEQ multiplex PCR. The data contain around 620,000 clones, roughly 95% of them seen just once; the ten biggest clones take up approximately 0.11%. The source material was naive CD8+ T cells sorted from blood. The receptors come from a woman between 25 and 40 years old in good health.

This chain connects TRBV5-6 to TRBJ2-7; tentatively, D is TRBD1 or TRBD2 (6 bases each). Trimming removed 3 bases at V and 2 bases at J, with 18 bases between. Per the germline V gene, CDR1 is SGHDT and CDR2 is YYEEEE. This CDR3 has 16 amino acids. The CDR3 DNA is TGTGCCAGCAGCTCAGGGGCGGGGACACTGGCCTACGAGCAGTACTTC. It encodes CASSSGAGTLAYEQYF.

This sequence joins TRBV4-2 and TRBJ2-7; D not resolved. Germline CDR1 and CDR2: LGHNA and YNFKEQ. V lost 3 bases and J 5 bases, leaving 17 bases between the germline ends. The CDR3 consists of 15 residues. The CDR3, as DNA: TGTGCCAGCAGCCAGGCGACCCTTTTGGGGAACGAGCAGTACTTC. Encoded protein: CASSQATLLGNEQYF.

V and J are TRBV14 and TRBJ2-7; no clear D gene. CDR1 and CDR2 (germline): SGHDN, FVKESK. Trimming removed 4 bases at V and 2 bases at J, with 15 bases between. The CDR3 extends over 15 amino acids. The chain's CDR3 is CASSLTTLSPYEQYF. The CDR3 DNA reads TGTGCCAGCAGCCTTACAACTCTTTCCCCCTACGAGCAGTACTTC.

The V call is TRBV4-1, the J call TRBJ2-5; either TRBD1 or TRBD2 may supply D (7 bases each). The J call may be in error: the DNA end matches TRBJ2-7 better. The germline V gene has CDR1 MGHRA and CDR2 YSYEKL. The CDR3 sequence is 14 residues long. CDR3 loop: CASSWDSGDYEQYF. In DNA, the CDR3 is TGCGCCAGCAGCTGGGACAGCGGGGACTACGAGCAGTACTTC.

This rearrangement joins TRBV5-4 to TRBJ1-2; D gene unclear. V was cut by 4 bases and J by 3 bases, with 10 bases left in between. The CDR3 is 13 amino acids. Germline V gene sequence: CDR1 SGHNT, CDR2 YYREEE (reference sequence). DNA of the CDR3: TGTGCCAGCAGCCCCGACGGTGACTATGGCTACACCTTC. This sequence encodes CASSPDGDYGYTF. Full variable domain (remainder filled in from reference TRBV5-4 and TRBJ1-2): ETGVTQSPTHLIKTRGQQVTLRCSSQSGHNTVSWYQQALGQGPQFIFQYYREEENGRGNFPPRFSGLQFPNYSSELNVNALELDDSALYLCASSPDGDYGYTFGSGTRLTVV.

The rearrangement uses TRBV27 and TRBJ1-6, with TRBD1 matching over 7 bases. The CDR3 is 14 amino acids. Germline V gene data show CDR1 as MNHEY and CDR2 as SMNVEV (reference sequence). The J segment lost 10 bases and the V segment lost 7 bases, leaving 10 bases of the junction unmatched. The chain's CDR3 is CASTFGGGRSPLHF. CDR3 DNA sequence: TGTGCCAGCACTTTCGGAGGGGGCAGATCACCCCTCCACTTT.

The chain has TRBV5-1 and TRBJ2-5, with 9 bases aligning to TRBD1. J gave up 4 bases and V 4 bases, and 8 bases lay outside the gene matches. Germline V gene lookup returns CDR1 SGHRS and CDR2 YFSETQ. The CDR3 runs to 15 residues. CDR3 protein: CASSPWTGEGETQYF. The CDR3 DNA reads TGCGCCAGCAGCCCTTGGACAGGGGAGGGAGAGACCCAGTACTTC.

The chain uses TRBV5-1 and TRBJ2-1; unclear D gene. The CDR3 length is 15 residues. V lost 1 base and J 2 bases, leaving 10 bases between the germline ends. The V gene's germline CDR1 is SGHRS and CDR2 YFSETQ. This CDR3 is CASSLRVGAYNEQFF. The CDR3 DNA sequence: TGCGCCAGCAGCTTGAGAGTGGGCGCCTACAATGAGCAGTTCTTC.

In regard to this clone: At one end the junction does not follow the germline gene, possibly because of a read error. The chain combines TRBV28 with TRBJ2-7; the D is unclear. CDR1 and CDR2 (germline): MDHEN, SYDVKM. The CDR3 is made up of 12 amino acids. The DNA of the CDR3 is TGTGCCAGCAGTTTAACGGTCGCGGCGAGTGACTTC. It specifies CASSLTVAASDF.

The chain uses TRBV27 and TRBJ2-1, with 9 bases that match TRBD2. Germline V lookup: CDR1 MNHEY, CDR2 SMNVEV (reference sequence). The length of the CDR3 is 15 residues. Losses at the gene ends were 7 bases for V and 6 bases for J; bases not matched to a gene: 10. CDR3 sequence reads: CASISASGMGNEQFF. The CDR3 DNA follows: TGTGCCAGCATATCGGCTAGCGGGATGGGCAATGAGCAGTTCTTC.

This chain uses TRBV7-6 with TRBJ2-7; 7 positions match TRBD2. Trimming took 5 bases from V and 2 from J; bases not matched to a gene: 6. This CDR3 comprises 14 residues. The germline V gene encodes CDR1 SGHVS and CDR2 FNYEAQ. Written as DNA, the CDR3 is TGTGCCAGCAGCCCCGCTAGCGGACCCTACGAGCAGTACTTC. Translated, it gives CASSPASGPYEQYF.

The chain couples TRBV7-2 to TRBJ1-3; D not resolved. Trimming stripped 4 bases from V and 0 bases from J, with 4 bases between. The CDR3 extends over 13 amino acids. In germline, CDR1 is SGHTA, CDR2 FQGNSA. As DNA, the CDR3 is TGTGCCAGCAGCTGGAGCTCTGGAAACACCATATATTTT. Amino acids: CASSWSSGNTIYF. The full variable domain, rest sourced from reference TRBV7-2 and TRBJ1-3, is GAGVSQSPSNKVTEKGKDVELRCDPISGHTALYWYRQSLGQGLEFLIYFQGNSAPDKSGLPSDRFSAERTGGSVSTLTIQRTQQEDSAVYLCASSWSSGNTIYFGEGSWLTVV.

The chain joins TRBV9 to TRBJ2-3; tentative D call: TRBD1 (6 bases). The CDR3 runs 16 residues. Germline V CDR1 and CDR2: SGDLS, YYNGEE. Trimming took off 5 bases at V and 2 bases at J, with 18 bases between the two ends. The CDR3 DNA reads as TGTGCCAGCAGTGAGGGAAGAGGGGGACCCACAGATACGCAGTATTTT. Translating gives CASSEGRGGPTDTQYF.

J is TRBJ2-2 and V is TRBV9; 11 nucleotides agree with TRBD1. The trim removed 3 bases at V and 4 bases at J, leaving 5 bases unmatched. Germline V CDR1 and CDR2: SGDLS, YYNGEE. This CDR3 contains 16 residues. The chain's CDR3 is CASSDRTGGFTGELFF. The CDR3 region has the DNA TGTGCCAGCAGCGATCGGACAGGGGGCTTCACCGGGGAGCTGTTTTTT.

The chain is built from TRBV4-1 and TRBJ2-7; a possible D gene is TRBD2 (6 bases). The germline V and J ends were trimmed by 0 bases and 1 base, with 16 bases remaining between them. CDR1 is MGHRA and CDR2 is YSYEKL in the germline V gene. The CDR3 extends over 17 amino acids. CDR3 region: CASSQDLGPGGSYEQYF. CDR3 in DNA: TGCGCCAGCAGCCAAGATTTGGGGCCTGGAGGGTCCTACGAGCAGTACTTC.

The V gene is TRBV19, the J gene TRBJ2-7, with D possibly TRBD2 on 6 matching bases. Trimming left V 1 base short and J 5 bases short, with 15 bases between. CDR3 length: 15 residues. CDR1 and CDR2 (germline): LNHDA, SQIVND (reference sequence). The CDR3 coding sequence is TGTGCCAGTAGTATAGTTCCAGGGAGGTTCAACGAGCAGTACTTC. It is translated as CASSIVPGRFNEQYF.

This clone was observed a single time. The V gene is TRBV15, the J gene TRBJ2-7, with a possible D match to TRBD1 (6 bases). This CDR3 contains 16 residues. The V and J ends lost 0 bases and 0 bases respectively, with 12 bases between them. The germline CDR1 and CDR2 sequences are LNHNV and YYDKDF (reference sequence). The CDR3 DNA is TGTGCCACCAGCAGAGAACGGGACATAAACTCCTACGAGCAGTACTTC. Translating it yields CATSRERDINSYEQYF.

The rearrangement uses TRBV27 and TRBJ2-7; a weak D match, TRBD2 (6 bases). Germline loops: CDR1 MNHEY, CDR2 SMNVEV (reference sequence). The CDR3 is 16 amino acids. Trimming stripped 5 bases from V and 0 bases from J, with 17 bases between. In DNA, the CDR3 is TGTGCCAGCAGTCCAGACGGGACTCGGAGCTCCTACGAGCAGTACTTC. The encoded protein is CASSPDGTRSSYEQYF.

V usage is TRBV27 and J usage is TRBJ1-6; 7 bases align to TRBD1. From germline, CDR1 is MNHEY and CDR2 SMNVEV (reference sequence). This CDR3 has 16 amino acids. V shed 0 bases, J shed 9 bases, and the junction held 8 bases outside the gene matches. CDR3 amino acids: CASSLSVTGPGSPLHF. The CDR3 nucleotides read TGTGCCAGCAGTTTATCGGTGACAGGGCCGGGTTCACCCCTCCACTTT.

J is TRBJ1-2 and V is TRBV6-1; D unresolved. The V gene's germline CDR1 is MNHNS and CDR2 SASEGT. The ends were cut back, 2 bases at V and 7 bases at J, with 8 bases in the middle. The CDR3 is made up of 12 amino acids. CDR3 DNA sequence: TGTGCCAGCAGTGAACCACTTGGTGGCTACACCTTC. This gives the protein CASSEPLGGYTF.

The table lists this clone with a count of one. The genes are TRBV7-6 and TRBJ2-1, with 8 bases identical to TRBD2. Losses at the gene ends were 2 bases for V and 8 bases for J; bases not matched to a gene: 8. This CDR3 spans 15 amino acids. The germline CDR1 and CDR2 sequences are SGHVS and FNYEAQ. The CDR3 nucleotides are TGTGCCAGCAGCTTATCCGGGAGGGTCGGGGATGAGCAGTTCTTC. Encoded protein: CASSLSGRVGDEQFF.

The V gene is TRBV28, the J gene TRBJ2-7; D gene uncertain. Germline V gene sequence: CDR1 MDHEN, CDR2 SYDVKM. Trimming left V 6 bases short and J 0 bases short, with 15 bases between. The CDR3 loop spans 15 amino acids. CDR3 residues: CASSEASGSSYEQYF. CDR3 DNA: TGTGCCAGCAGCGAGGCTAGTGGTAGCTCCTACGAGCAGTACTTC.

This chain uses TRBV4-1 with TRBJ2-1, with TRBD2 matching 10 bases. Germline trimming cut 2 bases from V and 5 bases from J; bases unmatched to any gene: 3. Germline CDR1 and CDR2: MGHRA and YSYEKL. This CDR3 comprises 15 residues. CDR3 DNA sequence: TGCGCCAGCAGCCAAAAAGCGGGAGGGGACAATGAGCAGTTCTTC. Translated: CASSQKAGGDNEQFF.

V and J are TRBV28 and TRBJ2-7; no reliable D call. CDR1 and CDR2 from the germline V gene are MDHEN and SYDVKM. The CDR3 is made up of 13 amino acids. The V end lost 3 bases, the J end lost 4 bases, and 10 bases lay between the germline ends. CDR3 bases: TGTGCCAGCAGTTTCCTAAAAAAATACGAGCAGTACTTC. This codes for CASSFLKKYEQYF. The full variable domain, rest sourced from reference TRBV28 and TRBJ2-7, is DVKVTQSSRYLVKRTGEKVFLECVQDMDHENMFWYRQDPGLGLRLIYFSYDVKMKEKGDIPEGYSVSREKKERFSLILESASTNQTSMYLCASSFLKKYEQYFGPGTRLTVT.

For this clone: In the same sample, other DNA sequences code for this CDR3. This chain uses TRBV7-9 with TRBJ2-1; D ambiguous. CDR1 is SEHNR and CDR2 is FQNEAQ in the germline V gene (reference sequence). The CDR3 is made up of 12 amino acids. Trimming left V 2 bases short and J 8 bases short, with 7 bases between. CDR3 DNA: TGTGCCAGCAGCTTAACGGGCGATGAGCAGTTCTTC. Its translation: CASSLTGDEQFF.

This clone was observed a single time. The J gene is TRBJ1-2, the V gene TRBV5-1; D possibly corresponds to TRBD1 (6 bases). The CDR3 is made up of 17 amino acids. The germline gives CDR1 SGHRS, CDR2 YFSETQ. V lost 3 bases to trimming and J lost 0 bases, with 18 bases between them. CDR3: CASSSPEGQRANYGYTF. The CDR3 coding sequence is TGCGCCAGCAGCTCACCGGAAGGACAGAGAGCTAACTATGGCTACACCTTC.

The J gene is TRBJ1-1, the V gene TRBV12-5; the D gene is possibly TRBD1 (5 bases). CDR1 is LGHNT and CDR2 is FRNRAP in the germline V gene. This CDR3 spans 14 amino acids. Trimming shortened V by 6 bases and J by 1 base, and 12 bases separated the two germline ends. The CDR3 region has the DNA TGTGCTAGTGGCCCTACCGACAGGAACACTGAAGCTTTCTTT. This gives the protein CASGPTDRNTEAFF. Complete variable domain (other parts from reference TRBV12-5 and TRBJ1-1): DARVTQTPRHKVTEMGQEVTMRCQPILGHNTVFWYRQTMMQGLELLAYFRNRAPLDDSGMPKDRFSAEMPDATLATLKIQPSEPRDSAVYFCASGPTDRNTEAFFGQGTRLTVV.

V is TRBV4-1 and J is TRBJ1-5, with D possibly matching TRBD1 (5 bases). V shed 1 base and J shed 4 bases, with 11 bases lying between them. CDR1 and CDR2 from the germline V gene are MGHRA and YSYEKL. The CDR3 runs to 15 residues. CDR3 DNA sequence: TGCGCCAGCAGCCAAGCCAGGGCAGATAATCAGCCCCAGCATTTT. The encoded protein is CASSQARADNQPQHF.

The chain uses TRBV5-4 and TRBJ2-7; D is uncertain. CDR3 size: 13 residues. V lost 0 bases and J 5 bases, leaving 9 bases between the germline ends. Per germline, CDR1 SGHNT and CDR2 YYREEE (reference sequence). The CDR3 coding sequence is TGTGCCAGCAGCTTGGGAGTAGGGAACGAGCAGTACTTC. Encoded protein: CASSLGVGNEQYF.